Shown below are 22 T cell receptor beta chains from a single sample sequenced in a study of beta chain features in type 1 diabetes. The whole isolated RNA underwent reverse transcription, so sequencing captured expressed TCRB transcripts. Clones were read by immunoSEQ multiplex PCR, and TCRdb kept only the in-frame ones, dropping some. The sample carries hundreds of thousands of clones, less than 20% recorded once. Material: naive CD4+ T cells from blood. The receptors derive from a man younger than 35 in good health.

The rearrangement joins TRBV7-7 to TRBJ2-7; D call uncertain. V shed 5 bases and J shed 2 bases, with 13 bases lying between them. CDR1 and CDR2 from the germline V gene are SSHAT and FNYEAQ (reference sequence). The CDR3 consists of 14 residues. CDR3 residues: CASSPVGRTYEQYF. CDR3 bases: TGTGCCAGCAGCCCGGTGGGCCGTACCTACGAGCAGTACTTC.

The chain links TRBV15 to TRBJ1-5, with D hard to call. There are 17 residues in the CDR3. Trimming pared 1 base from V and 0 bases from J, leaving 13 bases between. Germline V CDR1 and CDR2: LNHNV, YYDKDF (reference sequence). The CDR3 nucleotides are TGTGCCACCAGCAGAGTTCTAGGGCAGACTAGCAATCAGCCCCAGCATTTT. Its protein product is CATSRVLGQTSNQPQHF.

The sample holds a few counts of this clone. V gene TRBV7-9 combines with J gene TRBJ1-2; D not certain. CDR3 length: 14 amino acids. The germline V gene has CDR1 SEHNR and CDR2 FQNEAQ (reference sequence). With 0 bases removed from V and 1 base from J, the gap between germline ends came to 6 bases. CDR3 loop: CASSLANSNYGYTF. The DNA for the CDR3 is TGTGCCAGCAGCTTAGCGAACAGTAACTATGGCTACACCTTC. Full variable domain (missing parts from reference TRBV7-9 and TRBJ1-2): DTGVSQNPRHKITKRGQNVTFRCDPISEHNRLYWYRQTLGQGPEFLTYFQNEAQLEKSRLLSDRFSAERPKGSFSTLEIQRTEQGDSAMYLCASSLANSNYGYTFGSGTRLTVV.

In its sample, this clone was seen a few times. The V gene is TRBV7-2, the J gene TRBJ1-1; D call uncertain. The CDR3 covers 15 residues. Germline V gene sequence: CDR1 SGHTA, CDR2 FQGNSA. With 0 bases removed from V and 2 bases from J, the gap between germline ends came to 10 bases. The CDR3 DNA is TGTGCCAGCAGCTTAGCCGGACGGGCCAACACTGAAGCTTTCTTT. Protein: CASSLAGRANTEAFF. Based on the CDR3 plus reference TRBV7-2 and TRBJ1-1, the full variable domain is GAGVSQSPSNKVTEKGKDVELRCDPISGHTALYWYRQSLGQGLEFLIYFQGNSAPDKSGLPSDRFSAERTGGSVSTLTIQRTQQEDSAVYLCASSLAGRANTEAFFGQGTRLTVV.

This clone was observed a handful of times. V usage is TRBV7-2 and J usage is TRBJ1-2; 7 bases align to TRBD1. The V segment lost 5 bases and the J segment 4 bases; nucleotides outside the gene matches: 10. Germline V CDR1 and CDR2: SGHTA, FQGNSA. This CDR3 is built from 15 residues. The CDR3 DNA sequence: TGTGCCAGCAGCCCGGACAGGCAGGAGGGCTATGGCTACACCTTC. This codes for CASSPDRQEGYGYTF.

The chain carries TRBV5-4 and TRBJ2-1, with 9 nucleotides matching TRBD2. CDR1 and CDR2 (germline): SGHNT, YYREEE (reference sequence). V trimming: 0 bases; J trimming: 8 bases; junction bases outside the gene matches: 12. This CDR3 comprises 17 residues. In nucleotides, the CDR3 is TGTGCCAGCAGCTTGGGGGCCGGGACTAGCCCTCTGGATGAGCAGTTCTTC. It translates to CASSLGAGTSPLDEQFF.

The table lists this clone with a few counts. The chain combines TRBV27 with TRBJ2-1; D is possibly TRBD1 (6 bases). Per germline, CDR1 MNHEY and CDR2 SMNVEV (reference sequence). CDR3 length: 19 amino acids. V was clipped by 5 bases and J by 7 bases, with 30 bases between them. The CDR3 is CASSPGQYTIGGPLNEQFF. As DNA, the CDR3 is TGTGCCAGCAGTCCAGGACAGTATACGATCGGAGGTCCATTAAATGAGCAGTTCTTC.

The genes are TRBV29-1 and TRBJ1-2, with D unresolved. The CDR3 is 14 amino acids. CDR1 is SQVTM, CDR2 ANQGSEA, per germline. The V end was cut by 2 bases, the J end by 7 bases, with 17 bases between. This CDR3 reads CSVEQGSYSFGYTF. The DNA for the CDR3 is TGCAGCGTTGAACAAGGGAGTTATTCGTTTGGCTACACCTTC.

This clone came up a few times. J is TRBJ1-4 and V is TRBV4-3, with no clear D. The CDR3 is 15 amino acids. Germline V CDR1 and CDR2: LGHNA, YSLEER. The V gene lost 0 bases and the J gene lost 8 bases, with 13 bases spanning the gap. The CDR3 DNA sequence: TGCGCCAGCAGCCAAGAGCGGCTTGGGAAAGAAAAACTGTTTTTT. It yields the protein CASSQERLGKEKLFF.

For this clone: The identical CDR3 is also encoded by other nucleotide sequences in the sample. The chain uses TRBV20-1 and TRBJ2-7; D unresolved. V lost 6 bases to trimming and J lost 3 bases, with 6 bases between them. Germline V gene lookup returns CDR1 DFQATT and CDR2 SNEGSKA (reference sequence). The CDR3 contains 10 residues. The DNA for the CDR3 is TGCAGTGCCCGGAGCTACGAGCAGTACTTC. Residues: CSARSYEQYF.

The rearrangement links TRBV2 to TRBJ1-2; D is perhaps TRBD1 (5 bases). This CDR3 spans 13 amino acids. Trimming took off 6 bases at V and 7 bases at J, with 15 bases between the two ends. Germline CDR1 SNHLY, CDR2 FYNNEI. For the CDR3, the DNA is TGTGCCAGCAGCAATGAGGGGCGGCGTGGCTACACCTTC. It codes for CASSNEGRRGYTF.

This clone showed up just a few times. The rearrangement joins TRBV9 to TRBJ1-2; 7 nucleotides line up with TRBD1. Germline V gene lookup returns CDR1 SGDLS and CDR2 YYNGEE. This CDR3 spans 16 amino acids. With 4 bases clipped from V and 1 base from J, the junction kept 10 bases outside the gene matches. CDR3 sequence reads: CASSTRQGGGNYGYTF. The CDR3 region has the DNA TGTGCCAGCAGCACCAGACAGGGAGGGGGTAACTATGGCTACACCTTC.

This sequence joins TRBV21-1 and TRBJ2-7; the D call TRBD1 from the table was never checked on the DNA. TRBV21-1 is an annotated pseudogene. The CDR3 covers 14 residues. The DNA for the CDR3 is TGTGCCAGCAGCAAAAGCCCAGGGGGCAGGGAGCAGTACTTC. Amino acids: CASSKSPGGREQYF.

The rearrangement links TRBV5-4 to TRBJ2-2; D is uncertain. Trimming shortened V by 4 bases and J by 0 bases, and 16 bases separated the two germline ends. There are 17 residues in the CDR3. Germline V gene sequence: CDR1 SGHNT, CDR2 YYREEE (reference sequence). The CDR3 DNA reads TGTGCCAGCAGCCCTAGGGTCGGGCGTTCGAACACCGGGGAGCTGTTTTTT. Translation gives CASSPRVGRSNTGELFF.

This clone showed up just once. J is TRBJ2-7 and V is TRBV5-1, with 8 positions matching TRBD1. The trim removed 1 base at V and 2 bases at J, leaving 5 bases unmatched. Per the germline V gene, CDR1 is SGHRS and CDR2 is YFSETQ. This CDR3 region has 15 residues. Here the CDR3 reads CASSLRDRYAYEQYF. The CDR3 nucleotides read TGCGCCAGCAGCTTGCGGGACAGGTATGCCTACGAGCAGTACTTC. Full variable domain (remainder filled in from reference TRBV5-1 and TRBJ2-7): KAGVTQTPRYLIKTRGQQVTLSCSPISGHRSVSWYQQTPGQGLQFLFEYFSETQRNKGNFPGRFSGRQFSNSRSEMNVSTLELGDSALYLCASSLRDRYAYEQYFGPGTRLTVT.

CDR3 coding DNA: TGCAGCGTTACCGGGACAGGGGGCTACACTGAAGCTTTCTTT. Protein sequence: CSVTGTGGYTEAFF. The gene calls are TRBV29-1 and TRBJ1-1, with 12 bases lining up with TRBD1. Germline V gene data show CDR1 as SQVTM and CDR2 as ANQGSEA. The CDR3 contains 14 residues. Trimming cost V 5 bases and J 3 bases; bases outside gene matches: 4.

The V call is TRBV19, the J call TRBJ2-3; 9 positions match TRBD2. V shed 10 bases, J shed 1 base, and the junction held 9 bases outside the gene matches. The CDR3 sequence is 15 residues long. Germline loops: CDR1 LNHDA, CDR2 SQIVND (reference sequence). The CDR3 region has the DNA TGTGCCATTCCGGGACTAGCTTCCCGCACAGATACGCAGTATTTT. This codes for CAIPGLASRTDTQYF. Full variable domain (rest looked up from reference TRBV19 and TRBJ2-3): DGGITQSPKYLFRKEGQNVTLSCEQNLNHDAMYWYRQDPGQGLRLIYYSQIVNDFQKGDIAEGYSVSREKKESFPLTVTSAQKNPTAFYLCAIPGLASRTDTQYFGPGTRLTVL.

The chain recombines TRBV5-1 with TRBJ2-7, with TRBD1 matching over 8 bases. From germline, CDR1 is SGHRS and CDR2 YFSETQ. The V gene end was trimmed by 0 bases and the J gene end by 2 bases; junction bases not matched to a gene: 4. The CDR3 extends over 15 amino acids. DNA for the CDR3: TGCGCCAGCAGCTTGGCCTTACAGGGGGCCTACGAGCAGTACTTC. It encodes CASSLALQGAYEQYF.

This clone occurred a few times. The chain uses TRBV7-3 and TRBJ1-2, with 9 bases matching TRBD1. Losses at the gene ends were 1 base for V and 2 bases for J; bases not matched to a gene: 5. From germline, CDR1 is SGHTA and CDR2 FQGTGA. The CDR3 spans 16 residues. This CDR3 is CASSLRPGQGNYGYTF. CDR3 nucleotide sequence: TGTGCCAGCAGCTTAAGGCCGGGACAGGGAAACTATGGCTACACCTTC.

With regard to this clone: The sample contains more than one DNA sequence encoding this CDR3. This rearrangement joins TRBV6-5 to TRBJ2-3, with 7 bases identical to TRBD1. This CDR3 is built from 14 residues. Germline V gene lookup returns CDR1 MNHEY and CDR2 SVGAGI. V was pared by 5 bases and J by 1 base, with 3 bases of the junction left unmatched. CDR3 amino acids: CASSRDRGTDTQYF. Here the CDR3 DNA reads TGTGCCAGCAGTAGGGACAGAGGCACAGATACGCAGTATTTT.

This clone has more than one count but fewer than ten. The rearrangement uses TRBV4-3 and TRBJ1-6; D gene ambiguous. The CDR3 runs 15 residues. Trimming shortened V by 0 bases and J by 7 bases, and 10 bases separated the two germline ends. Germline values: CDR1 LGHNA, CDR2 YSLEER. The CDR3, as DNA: TGCGCCAGCAGCCAAGATCCGGGGTCCAATTCACCCCTCCACTTT. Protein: CASSQDPGSNSPLHF.

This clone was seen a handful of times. In nucleotides, the CDR3 is TGTGCCAGCAGCGCCAGAGGGGACAAGAACACCGGGGAGCTGTTTTTT. Amino acids: CASSARGDKNTGELFF. The chain joins TRBV9 to TRBJ2-2; a possible D gene is TRBD1 (6 bases). The length of the CDR3 is 16 residues. CDR1 is SGDLS and CDR2 is YYNGEE in the germline V gene. The V and J ends lost 3 bases and 1 base respectively, with 13 bases between them.